The subject of this entry is one T cell receptor (beta chain). What antigen it recognizes has not been identified. Within one base of it there is no much larger clone, and no base qualities were kept. Donors were a few dozen systemically healthy Caucasian individuals from Russia aged roughly 6 to 90 years. Each donor gave around 9.5 milliliters of peripheral blood, collected into EDTA-treated Vacutainer tubes. PBMCs were isolated by Ficoll-Paque density-gradient centrifugation, with at least 7 million obtained per sample. Total RNA, at least 6 micrograms per sample, was extracted from PBMCs with Trizol reagent. Naive CD45RAhigh/CD27high T cell percentages were measured by flow cytometry on a PBMC aliquot from every donor. The sample comes from a study of blood T cells in healthy people across ages (dated by TCRdb to 2014 to 2015). General notes on the study: Template switching captured roughly one uniquely barcoded TCR beta cDNA molecule per two T cells in model experiments. Donors were grouped into four age groups: young (average 16 years), middle-aged (less than 40), aged (over 55) and long-lived (approximately 75). To avoid experimental bias, donors of different ages were distributed randomly across sequencing lanes. To track age-related changes in TCR beta repertoire diversity, the study relied on deep sequencing normalized with unique cDNA molecular identifiers. Two additional independent replicas of 1 million unique cDNA reads from the same blood draw were analyzed for two donors (one aged 18 to 29 and one aged 80 or older). Results the study describes overall, beyond this receptor: Bulk unsorted PBMC profiling prevented conclusive comparison of naive and antigen-experienced compartments. A strong correlation was found between observed TCR beta diversity and the percentage of naive T cells measured by flow cytometry. Compared with the aged group, the long-lived group had more naive CD4+ T cells, fewer expanded clones and increased TCR diversity, suggesting age selection. The CMV infection status of donors was not known, potentially confounding age-related changes in expanded clonotypes. As age increased, observed TCR beta diversity per million T cells dropped in a roughly linear way, and a significant reduction was already evident by age roughly 40. Total diversity estimates from one million sequenced T cells were considered lower bounds and underestimates.

V is cut by 1 base and J by 1 base, and the space between the germline ends is 10 bases. CDR3 length: 14 amino acids, cysteine to phenylalanine. The retained sequence is limited to the CDR3, 42 bases, with the frame set at the first base. CDR1 and CDR2 are drawn from the germline V gene (reference sequence): DFQATT, SNEGSKA. Receptor amplification or capture employed 5' RACE. Sequencing was carried out with an Illumina HiSeq 2500. A second PCR of roughly 6 to 11 cycles was run with a J-beta primer mix and a sample-barcoded 5' primer. A unique molecular identifier was introduced onto each TCR beta cDNA molecule by a template-switch 5' adaptor carrying 12 random nucleotides. At least 2.5 million CDR3-containing paired-end reads were obtained from each sample. The Mint cDNA synthesis kit, primed by a TRBC-specific oligonucleotide, was used to synthesize first-strand cDNA from all RNA. After uracil-DNA glycosylase treatment, a first 18-cycle PCR used universal primers M1SS and BC2_uni_R on all cDNA. Concerning the study's data processing: For normalization, 1 million high-quality reads were randomly selected from each sample, with every read carrying a distinct molecular identifier. Reads sharing molecular identifiers were discarded rather than binned into consensus sequences. CDR3 identification, clonotype clustering and error correction used MiTCR with a Q25 quality threshold and the strictest error-elimination algorithm. A nonparametric unseen species model with Euler transformation was used to estimate a lower bound on total TCR beta diversity. In-frame beta chains were kept once TCRdb had trimmed the public reads at Q25 with fastp and called clones with MiXCR. Each record represents a unique CDR3 protein, reported with the most common genes and DNA among its rows. TCRdb, not the original authors, processed these V and J calls. This sample comprises 1.4 million to 1.5 million distinct CDR3 sequences, around 39% of them detected only once. The ten most abundant clones make up approximately 7.9% of the sample.

The chain uses TRBV20-1 and TRBJ1-1; a confident D gene designation cannot be given. The source material was blood. This clonotype was obtained from a woman aged 18-29 years in good health. The base sequence is TGCAGTGCTAGAGTCCCGACGGGGAACACTGAAGCTTTCTTT. The resulting protein is CSARVPTGNTEAFF.